A selection of T cell receptor beta chains follows, all from one sample in a study of cytomegalovirus exposure and HLA in healthy donors. Assay used: immunoSEQ multiplex PCR; TCRdb lists only in-frame clones, some missing. The data contain approximately 300,000 clones, around 86% of them singletons. The sample comprised PBMCs. The receptor set was obtained from a woman under 30 in good health and CMV-seronegative. Both conserved end residues are part of each CDR3. A D gene is named only where the DNA matches it firmly. Where a row states a size, it is once, few, many or the class of an expanded clone; other rows omit it.

J: TRBJ2-5; V: TRBV25-1; size: once; D: -; DNA: TGTGCCAGCAGTGATCAGGGGGGCCAAGAGACCCAGTACTTC; CDR3: CASSDQGGQETQYF
J: TRBJ2-3; V: TRBV2; size: -; D: -; DNA: TGTGCCAGCAGTGAAGGGGGGACTCGCACAGATACGCAGTATTTT; CDR3: CASSEGGTRTDTQYF
J: TRBJ2-7; V: TRBV7-6; size: -; D: TRBD1; DNA: TGTGCCAGCAGACCATCTCCCGGGACAGCCCTAACCTACGAGCAGTACTTC; CDR3: CASRPSPGTALTYEQYF
J: TRBJ1-1; V: TRBV27; size: -; D: -; DNA: TGTGCCAGCAGTCCATATCCCGGACCCCGAGGGGGCACTGAAGCTTTCTTT; CDR3: CASSPYPGPRGGTEAFF
J: TRBJ1-2; V: TRBV9; size: few; D: -; DNA: TGTGCCAGCAGCGTAGGGACGTACCGGGAGGGCTACACCTTC; CDR3: CASSVGTYREGYTF
J: TRBJ2-1; V: TRBV5-1; size: once; D: TRBD2; DNA: TGCGCCAGCAGCTCCACTAGCGGGACTTACAATGAGCAGTTCTTC; CDR3: CASSSTSGTYNEQFF
J: TRBJ1-2; V: TRBV5-5; size: -; D: TRBD1; DNA: TGTGCCAGCAGCTTGGCCGGGACAGCTAACTATGGCTACACCTTC; CDR3: CASSLAGTANYGYTF
J: TRBJ2-1; V: TRBV2; size: -; D: TRBD2; DNA: TGTGCCAGCATCAGCGGGAGTGTTAATGAGCAGTTCTTC; CDR3: CASISGSVNEQFF
J: TRBJ2-5; V: TRBV5-1; size: -; D: -; DNA: TGCGCCAGCACGGCGGCCTCTGTGGAAGAGACCCAGTACTTC; CDR3: CASTAASVEETQYF
J: TRBJ1-1; V: TRBV7-2; size: -; D: -; DNA: TGTGCCAGCAGCCCCCGGACTGAAGCTTTCTTT; CDR3: CASSPRTEAFF
J: TRBJ1-5; V: TRBV28; size: -; D: -; DNA: TGTGCCAGCAGACTAGGAAATCAGCCCCAGCATTTT; CDR3: CASRLGNQPQHF
J: TRBJ2-3; V: TRBV27; size: -; D: -; DNA: TGTGCCAGCAGTGCGGAGGGGGCGCATTGGGCAGATACGCAGTATTTT; CDR3: CASSAEGAHWADTQYF
J: TRBJ2-4; V: TRBV18; size: -; D: TRBD1; DNA: TGTGCCAGCTCACCAGTGGTGGGACAGTCAAAAAACATTCAGTACTTC; CDR3: CASSPVVGQSKNIQYF
J: TRBJ2-7; V: TRBV27; size: -; D: TRBD2; DNA: TGTGCCAGCAGTTTATTGGGACATTGGACTAGCGGTAAATACGAGCAGTACTTC; CDR3: CASSLLGHWTSGKYEQYF
J: TRBJ2-7; V: TRBV13; size: -; D: TRBD2; DNA: TGTGCCAGCAGCCCTGGGACTAGCGGGAGGAGCGAGCAGTACTTC; CDR3: CASSPGTSGRSEQYF
J: TRBJ2-1; V: TRBV7-8; size: medium-sized; D: TRBD2; DNA: TGTGCCAGCAGCTTAGCGCCCACTAGCGGGGGTTATGAGCAGTTCTTC; CDR3: CASSLAPTSGGYEQFF
J: TRBJ2-1; V: TRBV15; size: -; D: TRBD2; DNA: TGTGCCACCGGGACCGGGACTAGCGGCCCATCCTACAATGAGCAGTTCTTC; CDR3: CATGTGTSGPSYNEQFF
J: TRBJ2-5; V: TRBV9; size: once; D: TRBD2; DNA: TGTGCCAGCAGCGTAGGTAGGGATATGACTAGCCATGAGACCCAGTACTTC; CDR3: CASSVGRDMTSHETQYF
J: TRBJ2-7; V: TRBV7-2; size: -; D: -; DNA: TGTGCCAGCAGCTTATCGGGACTCACTGGTGAGCAGTACTTC; CDR3: CASSLSGLTGEQYF
J: TRBJ2-7; V: TRBV11-2; size: -; D: TRBD2; DNA: TGTGCCAGCAGCCTCGGGACTAGCCTAGCGGAGCAGTACTTC; CDR3: CASSLGTSLAEQYF
J: TRBJ1-2; V: TRBV5-1; size: few; D: -; DNA: TGCGCCAGCAGCTTGGTAGCGGACTATGGCTACACCTTC; CDR3: CASSLVADYGYTF
J: TRBJ2-1; V: TRBV15; size: -; D: -; DNA: TGTGCCACCAGCAGAGATAGGGGCCAATACAATGAGCAGTTCTTC; CDR3: CATSRDRGQYNEQFF
J: TRBJ2-7; V: TRBV18; size: -; D: TRBD2; DNA: TGTGCCAGCTCGGTAACTAGCGAGAGCTCCTACGAGCAGTACTTC; CDR3: CASSVTSESSYEQYF
J: TRBJ2-7; V: TRBV9; size: -; D: TRBD2; DNA: TGTGCCAGCAGCGCCCAGATCCCGGGACTAGCGGGAGGGTCGTACGAGCAGTACTTC; CDR3: CASSAQIPGLAGGSYEQYF
J: TRBJ2-5; V: TRBV6-6; size: -; D: TRBD1; DNA: TGTGCCAGCAGTCCACAGGGGACGCAAGAGACCCAGTACTTC; CDR3: CASSPQGTQETQYF
J: TRBJ2-7; V: TRBV9; size: -; D: TRBD1; DNA: TGTGCCAGCAGCGTCGTCACAGGGGGCGAGCAGTACTTC; CDR3: CASSVVTGGEQYF
J: TRBJ1-2; V: TRBV6-5; size: -; D: TRBD1; DNA: TGTGCCAGCAGCTCCGGGACAGGGATCGATGGCTACACCTTC; CDR3: CASSSGTGIDGYTF
J: TRBJ2-1; V: TRBV28; size: -; D: TRBD2; DNA: TGTGCCAGCAGTTTAAGGCCCAGCGGGAGACGGGACAATGAGCAGTTCTTC; CDR3: CASSLRPSGRRDNEQFF
J: TRBJ1-3; V: TRBV4-3; size: -; D: -; DNA: TGCGCCAGCAGCCAAGATGCGGGGACTGGAAACACCATATATTTT; CDR3: CASSQDAGTGNTIYF
J: TRBJ1-1; V: TRBV19; size: -; D: -; DNA: TGTGCCAGTACCCCCGGGATGAACACTGAAGCTTTCTTT; CDR3: CASTPGMNTEAFF
J: TRBJ2-7; V: TRBV7-2; size: -; D: -; DNA: TGTGCCATCACTACCTCCTACGAGCAGTACTTC; CDR3: CAITTSYEQYF